This T cell receptor beta chain comes out of a study of human T cells and chemical hapten exposure (dated by TCRdb to about 2021). About the full investigation: For sensitization, 2% DPC in acetone was applied to a roughly 2 cm by roughly 2 cm area of upper inner arm skin. Libraries were pooled for sequencing, and per-sample TCR yields varied mainly because of small differences in library volumes within the pool. Patch testing was performed on the upper back with Finn chambers containing 0.01% DPC, and the patch tests were scored after 6 days according to International Contact Dermatitis Research Group standards. Patients additionally received weekly therapeutic DPC doses to the scalp throughout the approximately 25-week study period. Alopecia areata with under or over 50% scalp involvement, alopecia totalis and alopecia universalis were represented in the patient cohort, which was mostly female. Peripheral blood TCR repertoire changes were tracked in vivo in alopecia patients during primary and secondary sensitization to the hapten diphenylcyclopropenone (DPC). Blood samples were taken from patients before sensitization (week 0) and then at 2, 6 and about 24 weeks after DPC sensitization. Twenty-nine alopecia patients provided blood for TCR sequencing at one to four time points (pre-sensitization, 2, 6 and 24 weeks). Beyond this particular receptor, the publication reports: Because all patients had alopecia, a presumed autoimmune disease, the immune response of the patients might differ from that of healthy individuals. Compared with pre-sensitization or healthy control sets, expanded TCRs formed significantly more large CDR3 similarity clusters, which is consistent with antigen-driven responses. Patch test score was positively correlated with the number of PT1 expanded TCRs, with significance at thresholds 8, 16 and 32 but not at 4. DPC sensitization did not change the number of TCRs with a frequency above 1 in 1000, and there was no evidence of changes in global repertoire structure. Repeated subsampling changed both the strength of the expansion versus patch-test correlation and the threshold at which the correlation became significant.

Libraries came from RACE. Sequencing used a NextSeq 500. During library preparation, unique molecular identifiers were attached to individual cDNA molecules so that TCRs could be counted in a quantitative, reproducible way. Both TCR alpha and TCR beta chains were sequenced from each blood RNA sample. Concerning the study's data processing: A median of roughly 99,000 TCRs per sample was observed, with a range of 23,224 to 690,600. V, J and CDR3 annotation of the TCR reads was performed with the Decombinator software suite. To make PS versus PT1 abundance plots, every sample was subsampled to the same number of TCRs (28,000). TCRs were defined as expanded if absent before sensitization and observed at least eight times at the 2-week time point. TCRdb ran its own pipeline on the public reads, namely fastp trimming at Q25 and MiXCR clone calling, and kept in-frame beta chains. Every distinct CDR3 protein forms one entry, paired with its most common genes and DNA. TCRdb, not the original authors, processed these V and J calls. Counted in this sample were approximately 400,000 distinct CDR3 sequences; approximately 5.1% of them appeared once. Of the sample, 2.5% to 3% falls within the top ten clones.

As to this clonotype: No cognate antigen has been identified for it. Within one base of it there is no much larger clone, and no base qualities were kept.

The time point label, as the study defines it: pre-sensitization, week 0. The intended sense of this specimen's treatment or condition label: therapeutic diphenylcyclopropenone sensitization with weekly scalp DPC. Blood at each patch-test visit was drawn before the patch test was applied. Patients were considered eligible if aged 18 to 70, diagnosed with alopecia and deemed suitable for DPC therapy, and patients were excluded if pregnant. Total RNA was extracted from unfractionated whole blood that had been collected in Tempus Blood RNA tubes. V lost 0 bases and J lost 5 bases; the stretch between them is 13 bases long. The CDR3 holds 15 amino acids from the cysteine to the phenylalanine. Only the CDR3 region is kept as DNA, spanning 45 bases read in frame from base 1. The germline V gene sets CDR1 to LGHNA and CDR2 to YNFKEQ.

This TCR was sampled from a woman aged 45-65 years with alopecia areata. Some clones in this sample may be carry-over from other donors' samples. The sequences come from whole blood, collected in connection with sensitization to the hapten diphenylcyclopropenone (DPC). The rearranged segments are TRBV4-2 and TRBJ2-5; a weak D assignment points to TRBD2 (6 bases agree). Here is the DNA: TGTGCCAGCAGCCAAGAAGGAGGCGGGGACGAGACCCAGTACTTC. Protein translation: CASSQEGGGDETQYF.